A selection of T cell receptor beta chains follows, all from one sample in a study of blood T cell repertoires in COVID-19. The repertoire was sequenced with immunoSEQ multiplex PCR; TCRdb's copy has only in-frame clones and lacks some. The top ten hold 3.9% of the sample, which has approximately 93,000 clones, roughly 70% seen once. Source material: peripheral blood. The receptors were gathered from a man aged 65 to 79 with COVID-19, enrolled during active disease. The CDR3 runs from the conserved cysteine through the conserved F or W. Each record gives: J gene, clone size, V gene, D gene, CDR3 DNA, CDR3 protein. The D gene is left open where the match is weak. Not every row has a clone size; where given, it reads once, few, many or a size class.

TRBJ2-4	.	TRBV3-1/TRBV3-2	TRBD1	TGTGCCAGCAGCCCGACCGGGACAGGGCTACACTTC	CASSPTGTGLHF
TRBJ2-1	.	TRBV3-1/TRBV3-2	.	TGTGCCAGCAGCTCCCTTGGGAGCAATGAGCAGTTCTTC	CASSSLGSNEQFF
TRBJ1-4	.	TRBV4-2	.	TGTGCCAGCAGCCAACCCCCAGGAGGGGTTAATGAAAAACTGTTTTTT	CASSQPPGGVNEKLFF
TRBJ1-4	.	TRBV28	TRBD1	TGTGCCAGCAGTACTACAGGGGTCGAAAAACTGTTTTTT	CASSTTGVEKLFF
TRBJ2-6	.	TRBV19	.	TGTGCCAGTAGTATAGATCAAGCCGTACTATCCGGGGCCAACGTCCTGACTTTC	CASSIDQAVLSGANVLTF
TRBJ2-3	.	TRBV4-3	TRBD2	TGCGCCAGCAGCCCCCGACTAGCGGCCACAGATACGCAGTATTTT	CASSPRLAATDTQYF
TRBJ1-2	.	TRBV9	.	TGTGCCAGCAGCCCAGGGGTGGGGGATGGCTACACCTTC	CASSPGVGDGYTF
TRBJ1-5	.	TRBV3-1/TRBV3-2	.	TGTGCCAGCAGCCAGGGGCCTAGCAATCAGCCCCAGCATTTT	CASSQGPSNQPQHF
TRBJ1-5	few	TRBV4-1	.	TGCGCCAGCAGCCAAGGGACAGCCTCTTATAGCAATCAGCCCCAGCATTTT	CASSQGTASYSNQPQHF
TRBJ2-5	.	TRBV28	TRBD1	TGTGCCAGCAGTATCCGACAGGGGCAAGAGACCCAGTACTTC	CASSIRQGQETQYF
TRBJ2-1	.	TRBV7-3	.	TGTGCCAGCAGCTTAAGTCCTAGATACTACAATGAGCAGTTCTTC	CASSLSPRYYNEQFF
TRBJ2-1	.	TRBV5-1	TRBD1	TGCGCCAGCAGCCTCCTAACCGGGACAGGGTCAACAAATGAGCAGTTCTTC	CASSLLTGTGSTNEQFF
TRBJ2-3	once	TRBV27	TRBD2	TGTGCCAGCAGTTTATTAGCGGGAGGGACAGATACGCAGTATTTT	CASSLLAGGTDTQYF
TRBJ2-7	.	TRBV6-5	.	TGTGCCAGCAGTTCGGGGGTTCTCGAGCAGTACTTC	CASSSGVLEQYF
TRBJ2-7	.	TRBV4-3	TRBD2	TGCGCCAGCAGCCCCCCAAAGGCGGGAGGGATGTCGGACGAGCAGTACTTC	CASSPPKAGGMSDEQYF
TRBJ2-7	few	TRBV4-1	.	TGCGCCAGCAGCCAAGAGCCCCGGCTAGCGATCTACGAGCAGTACTTC	CASSQEPRLAIYEQYF
TRBJ1-5	.	TRBV28	TRBD1	TGTGCCAGCAGTTTATGGGGGACAGGGGAAAAGCCCCAGCATTTT	CASSLWGTGEKPQHF
TRBJ2-7	once	TRBV6-5	TRBD2	TGTGCCAGCAGTTCTCGTCCAGCGGGACCCTACGAGCAGTACTTC	CASSSRPAGPYEQYF
TRBJ1-3	once	TRBV3-1/TRBV3-2	.	TGTGCCAGCAGCCAAGAGGCAGTCTCTGGAAACACCATATATTTT	CASSQEAVSGNTIYF
TRBJ2-7	few	TRBV18	TRBD1	TGTGCCAGCTCACCGACAGGGGGCCTTCTGTACGAGCAGTACTTC	CASSPTGGLLYEQYF
TRBJ2-7	.	TRBV6-1	.	TGTGCCAGCAGTGAGGGCTTTACCACCTACGAGCAGTACTTC	CASSEGFTTYEQYF
TRBJ1-1	.	TRBV5-1	TRBD1	TGCGCCAGCAGCTCCGGACAGGACCGATTCAACACTGAAGCTTTCTTT	CASSSGQDRFNTEAFF
TRBJ2-7	.	TRBV7-3	TRBD2	TGTGCCAGCAGCTTAAGTCGGGCTAGCGGAGCCTACGAGCAGTACTTC	CASSLSRASGAYEQYF
TRBJ2-2	.	TRBV19	.	TGTGCCACCACTCTCGACAGGTACCTCACCGGGGAGCTGTTTTTT	CATTLDRYLTGELFF
TRBJ1-6	.	TRBV18	.	TGTGCCAGCTCACCGGGCCGAGGGGGATACAATTCACCCCTCCACTTT	CASSPGRGGYNSPLHF
TRBJ1-1	once	TRBV20-1	.	TGCAGTGCTAGTAAGCAGGGAGGAGATACTGAAGCTTTCTTT	CSASKQGGDTEAFF
TRBJ2-3	.	TRBV7-2	TRBD2	TGTGCCAGCAGCTTAGCGGGAGGGCCAACAGATACGCAGTATTTT	CASSLAGGPTDTQYF
TRBJ2-2	.	TRBV4-1	TRBD2	TGCGCCAGCAGCCATGAGGGCGGGAGTTACACCGGGGAGCTGTTTTTT	CASSHEGGSYTGELFF
TRBJ2-3	.	TRBV11-2	TRBD2	TGTGCCAGCAGCTTAGAAAGTAGTTGGGGGGGAGATACGCAGTATTTT	CASSLESSWGGDTQYF
TRBJ2-7	.	TRBV6-5	.	TGTGCCAGCGGAAGGGGTCCCTACTCCTACGAGCAGTACTTC	CASGRGPYSYEQYF
TRBJ1-5	.	TRBV18	.	TGTGCCAGCTCACCGGCAGGGGATCAGCCCCAGCATTTT	CASSPAGDQPQHF
TRBJ1-1	.	TRBV21-1	.	TGTGCCAGCAGCAAACGGGACAGACGCACTGAAGCTTTCTTT	CASSKRDRRTEAFF
TRBJ2-3	.	TRBV28	.	TGTGCCAGCAGTTCCTACCGGGAACCTACAGTGCTGGCAGATACGCAGTATTTT	CASSSYREPTVLADTQYF
TRBJ1-2	.	TRBV5-6	TRBD1	TGTGCCAGCAGCTTGGTGGGGCTGGGACAGGGGACCACCTTC	CASSLVGLGQGTTF
TRBJ1-5	.	TRBV5-1	.	TGCGCCAGCAGCTTGGGCTTTGGGGGGAGTCAGCCCCAGCATTTT	CASSLGFGGSQPQHF
TRBJ1-6	.	TRBV2	.	TGTGCCAGCAGTGATGATGGAGGGAGTACAAATTCACCCCTCCACTTT	CASSDDGGSTNSPLHF
TRBJ1-4	few	TRBV5-6	TRBD1	TGTGCCAGCAGCTTACGACAGGGGCAGAACGGGGAACTGTTTTTT	CASSLRQGQNGELFF
TRBJ1-1	.	TRBV11-2	.	TGTGCCAGCAGCTTAGTTCGGGGGTCTGGTGAAGCTTTCTTT	CASSLVRGSGEAFF
TRBJ2-1	once	TRBV6-2/TRBV6-3	.	TGTGCCAGCAGTTATAGGGGGAGCGGAATTAGCTCCTACAATGAGCAGTTCTTC	CASSYRGSGISSYNEQFF
TRBJ2-2	.	TRBV6-4	TRBD1	TGTGCCAGCAGTGACTCGGGGACAGCAACCGGGGAGCTGTTTTTT	CASSDSGTATGELFF
TRBJ2-7	.	TRBV19	TRBD2	TGTGCCAGTAGGGAAACTAGCGGGAGTACCCACGAGCAGTACTTC	CASRETSGSTHEQYF
TRBJ2-1	.	TRBV14	.	TGTGCCAGCAGCCATTCCGGGGGCTCCTACAATGAGCAGTTCTTC	CASSHSGGSYNEQFF
TRBJ2-1	.	TRBV2	.	TGTGCCAGCAGTGATCGGCTAGCCGTCTACAATGAGCAGTTCTTC	CASSDRLAVYNEQFF
TRBJ2-7	.	TRBV5-4	.	TGTGCCAGCAGCTTGGAGTCAGGAGGCGAGCAGTACTTC	CASSLESGGEQYF
TRBJ2-2	.	TRBV2	.	TGTGCCAGCAGTGAAGCAGGCAGGGGCGTGAACACCGGGGAGCTGTTTTTT	CASSEAGRGVNTGELFF
TRBJ2-3	.	TRBV10-3	.	TGTGCCATCAGCGGTACAGGGTCCCCAGATACGCAGTATTTT	CAISGTGSPDTQYF
TRBJ1-1	.	TRBV27	TRBD1	TGTGCCAGCAGTCTCGACACAGGGGCATTAGGTTTCTTT	CASSLDTGALGFF
TRBJ1-1	.	TRBV15	.	TGTGCCACCAGCAGAGATAGGGGTCACGACACGATGAACACTGAAGCTTTCTTT	CATSRDRGHDTMNTEAFF
TRBJ2-7	.	TRBV2	.	TGTGCCAGCAGAAAGGACGGGGGGCGAGAGCAGTACTTC	CASRKDGGREQYF
TRBJ2-7	.	TRBV7-2	TRBD1	TGTGCCAGCAGCTTCGGGACAGGGGGCGCTTCCTACGAGCAGTACTTC	CASSFGTGGASYEQYF
TRBJ1-1	.	TRBV25-1	.	TGTGCCAGCAGTGAATGGTCGGGGAACACTGAAGCTTTCTTT	CASSEWSGNTEAFF
TRBJ1-5	.	TRBV18	TRBD1	TGTGCCAGCTCACCAGCCGGGACAGGAAACAATCAGCCCCAGCATTTT	CASSPAGTGNNQPQHF
TRBJ2-5	.	TRBV19	TRBD1	TGTGCCAGTAGTACCGGGACAGGGGGCAGGGAGACCCAGTACTTC	CASSTGTGGRETQYF
TRBJ2-7	.	TRBV19	TRBD2	TGTGCCAGTAGTATGAGGGGGCTTAAGCGGGAGGAGTTCGGCGAGCAGTACTTC	CASSMRGLKREEFGEQYF
TRBJ2-1	.	TRBV5-1	TRBD1	TGCGCCAGCAGCTTGGAAGGACAGGGAGCCGGGGAGCAGTTCTTC	CASSLEGQGAGEQFF
TRBJ2-2	.	TRBV10-3	TRBD2	TGTGCCATTAGGACTAGCGGGACGGACGGGGAGCTGTTTTTT	CAIRTSGTDGELFF
TRBJ1-6	.	TRBV15	TRBD1	TGTGCCACCAGCGGCGAGACAGGGAGCTCCTATAATTCACCCCTCCACTTT	CATSGETGSSYNSPLHF
TRBJ2-2	.	TRBV6-2/TRBV6-3	TRBD2	TGTGCCAGCAGTTCCGGACTAGCGGGAGCCTTCTCCGGGGAGCTGTTTTTT	CASSSGLAGAFSGELFF
TRBJ2-1	.	TRBV29-1	.	TGCAGCGTTGAGGGGGCCACCTACAATGAGCAGTTCTTC	CSVEGATYNEQFF
TRBJ1-5	few	TRBV29-1	TRBD1	TGCAGCGTAACTCTGACAGGGGTTGGGCAGCCCCAGCATTTT	CSVTLTGVGQPQHF